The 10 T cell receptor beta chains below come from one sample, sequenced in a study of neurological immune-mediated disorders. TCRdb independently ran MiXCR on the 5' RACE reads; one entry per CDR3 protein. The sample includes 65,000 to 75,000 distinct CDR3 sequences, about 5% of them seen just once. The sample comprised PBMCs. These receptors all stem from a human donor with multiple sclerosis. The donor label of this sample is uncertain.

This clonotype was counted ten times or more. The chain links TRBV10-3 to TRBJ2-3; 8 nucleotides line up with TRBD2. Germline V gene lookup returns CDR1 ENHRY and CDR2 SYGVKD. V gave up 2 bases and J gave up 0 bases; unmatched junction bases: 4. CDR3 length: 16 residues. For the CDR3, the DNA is TGTGCCATCAGTGAGGTAGCGGGACCTAGCACAGATACGCAGTATTTT. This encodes CAISEVAGPSTDTQYF.

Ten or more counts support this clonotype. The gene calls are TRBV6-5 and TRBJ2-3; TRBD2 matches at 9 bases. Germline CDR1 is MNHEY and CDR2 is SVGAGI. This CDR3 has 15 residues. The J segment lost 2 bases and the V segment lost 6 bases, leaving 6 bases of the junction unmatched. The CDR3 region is CASRPSGANTDTQYF. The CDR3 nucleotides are TGTGCCAGCAGACCTAGCGGGGCAAACACAGATACGCAGTATTTT.

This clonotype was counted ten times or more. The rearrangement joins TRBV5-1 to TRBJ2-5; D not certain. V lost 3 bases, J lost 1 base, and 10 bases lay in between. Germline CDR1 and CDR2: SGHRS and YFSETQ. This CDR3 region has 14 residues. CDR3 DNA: TGCGCCAGCAGCTCCGGGTACACCCAAGAGACCCAGTACTTC. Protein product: CASSSGYTQETQYF.

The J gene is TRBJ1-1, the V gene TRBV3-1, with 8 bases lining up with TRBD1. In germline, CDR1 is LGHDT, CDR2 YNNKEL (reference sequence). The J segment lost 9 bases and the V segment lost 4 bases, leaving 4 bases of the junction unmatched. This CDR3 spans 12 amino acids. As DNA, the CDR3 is TGTGCCAGCAGCCGACAGGGGAGGCAAGCTTTCTTT. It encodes CASSRQGRQAFF.

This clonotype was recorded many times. The CDR3 spells CAISESDPRLAGRHEQYF. CDR3 DNA sequence: TGTGCCATCAGTGAGTCGGACCCCCGACTAGCGGGTCGGCACGAGCAGTACTTC. The chain combines TRBV10-3 with TRBJ2-7, with 10 bases aligning to TRBD2. CDR1 ENHRY and CDR2 SYGVKD come from the germline V gene. The length of the CDR3 is 18 residues. Losses at the gene ends were 0 bases for V and 5 bases for J; bases not matched to a gene: 13.

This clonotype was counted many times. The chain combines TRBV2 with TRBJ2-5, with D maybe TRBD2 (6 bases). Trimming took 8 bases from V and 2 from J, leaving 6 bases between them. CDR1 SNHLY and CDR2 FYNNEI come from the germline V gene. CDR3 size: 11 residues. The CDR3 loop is CASGGQETQYF. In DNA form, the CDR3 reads TGTGCCAGCGGGGGGCAAGAGACCCAGTACTTC.

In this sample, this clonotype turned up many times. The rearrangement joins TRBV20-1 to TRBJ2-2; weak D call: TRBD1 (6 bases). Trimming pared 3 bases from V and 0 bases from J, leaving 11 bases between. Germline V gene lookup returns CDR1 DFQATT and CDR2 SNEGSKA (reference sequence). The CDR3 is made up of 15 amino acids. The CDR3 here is CSASVRGTNTGELFF. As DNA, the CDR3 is TGCAGTGCTAGTGTGAGGGGGACGAACACCGGGGAGCTGTTTTTT.

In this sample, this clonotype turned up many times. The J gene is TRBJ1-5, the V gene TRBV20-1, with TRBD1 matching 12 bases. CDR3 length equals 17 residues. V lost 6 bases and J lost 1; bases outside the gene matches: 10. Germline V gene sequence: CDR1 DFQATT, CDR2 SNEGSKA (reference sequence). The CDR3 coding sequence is TGCAGTGCCCCAGTCGGGACAGGGGGCCGGAGCAATCAGCCCCAGCATTTT. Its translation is CSAPVGTGGRSNQPQHF.

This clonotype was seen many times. The CDR3: CSAREGTSHYGYTF. CDR3 nucleotide sequence: TGCAGTGCTAGAGAAGGGACGTCGCACTATGGCTACACCTTC. V is TRBV20-1 and J is TRBJ1-2; perhaps TRBD1 as D (5 bases). The CDR3 extends over 14 amino acids. Germline-derived CDR1 and CDR2 are DFQATT and SNEGSKA (reference sequence). Between the trimmed V and J ends, which lost 0 bases and 3 bases, there was a span of 11 bases.

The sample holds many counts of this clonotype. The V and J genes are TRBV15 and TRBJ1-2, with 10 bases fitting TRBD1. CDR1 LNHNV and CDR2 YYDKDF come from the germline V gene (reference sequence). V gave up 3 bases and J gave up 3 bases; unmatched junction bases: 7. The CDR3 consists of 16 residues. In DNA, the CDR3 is TGTGCCACCAGCAGTTTCCTCGGACAGGGGGACTATGGCTACACCTTC. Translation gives CATSSFLGQGDYGYTF.